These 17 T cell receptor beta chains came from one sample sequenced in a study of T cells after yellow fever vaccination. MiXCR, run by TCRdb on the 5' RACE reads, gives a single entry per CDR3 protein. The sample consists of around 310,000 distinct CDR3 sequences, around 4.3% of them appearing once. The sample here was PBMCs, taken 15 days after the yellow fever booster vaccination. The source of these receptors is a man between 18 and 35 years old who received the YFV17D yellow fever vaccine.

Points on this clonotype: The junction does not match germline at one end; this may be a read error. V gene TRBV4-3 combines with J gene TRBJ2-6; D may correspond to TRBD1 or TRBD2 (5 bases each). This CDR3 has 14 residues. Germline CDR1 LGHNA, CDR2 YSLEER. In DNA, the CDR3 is TGCGCCAGCGGAGAGGGGCCCGGGGCCAAAGTCCTGACTTTC. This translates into CASGEGPGAKVLTF.

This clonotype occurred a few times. CDR3 nucleotides: TGTGCCAGCAGCTTATACAGGAGCAATCAAGAGACCCAGTACTTC. This sequence encodes CASSLYRSNQETQYF. The chain combines TRBV7-3 with TRBJ2-5; possible D gene TRBD1, 5 bases. The germline V and J ends were trimmed by 2 bases and 2 bases, with 12 bases remaining between them. CDR1 is SGHTA and CDR2 is FQGTGA in the germline V gene. This CDR3 is 15 amino acids long.

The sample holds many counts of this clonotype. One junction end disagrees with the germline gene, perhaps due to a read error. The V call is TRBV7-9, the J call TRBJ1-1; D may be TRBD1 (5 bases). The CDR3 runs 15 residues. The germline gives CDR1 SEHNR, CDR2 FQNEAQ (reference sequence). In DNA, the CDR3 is TGTGCCAGCAGCTTAGCGGGGACCCTAAACAGTGAAGCTTTCTTT. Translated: CASSLAGTLNSEAFF.

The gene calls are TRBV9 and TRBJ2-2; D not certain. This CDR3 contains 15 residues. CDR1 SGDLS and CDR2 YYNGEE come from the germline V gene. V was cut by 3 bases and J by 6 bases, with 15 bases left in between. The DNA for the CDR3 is TGTGCCAGCAGCGCGGGCCCCTCTGACCCCGGGGAGCTGTTTTTT. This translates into CASSAGPSDPGELFF.

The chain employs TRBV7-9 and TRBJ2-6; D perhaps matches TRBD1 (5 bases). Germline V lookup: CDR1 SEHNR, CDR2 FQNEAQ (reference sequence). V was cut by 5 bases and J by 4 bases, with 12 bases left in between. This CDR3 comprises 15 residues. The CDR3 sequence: CASSRVGAGANVLTF. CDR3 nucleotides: TGTGCCAGCAGCCGTGTAGGGGCCGGGGCCAACGTCCTGACTTTC.

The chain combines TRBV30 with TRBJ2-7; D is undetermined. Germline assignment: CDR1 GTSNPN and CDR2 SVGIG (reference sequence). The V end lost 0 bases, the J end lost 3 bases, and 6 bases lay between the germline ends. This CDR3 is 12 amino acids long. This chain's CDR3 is CAWSVDGYEQYF. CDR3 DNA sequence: TGTGCCTGGAGTGTGGACGGCTACGAGCAGTACTTC. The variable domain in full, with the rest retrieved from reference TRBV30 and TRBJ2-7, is SQTIHQWPATLVQPVGSPLSLECTVEGTSNPNLYWYRQAAGRGLQLLFYSVGIGQISSEVPQNLSASRPQDRQFILSSKKLLLSDSGFYLCAWSVDGYEQYFGPGTRLTVT.

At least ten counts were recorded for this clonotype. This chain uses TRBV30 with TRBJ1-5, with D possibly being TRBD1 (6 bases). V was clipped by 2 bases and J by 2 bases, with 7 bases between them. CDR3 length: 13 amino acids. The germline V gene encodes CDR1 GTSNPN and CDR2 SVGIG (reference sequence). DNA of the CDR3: TGTGCCTGGAGTAGACAGGGCAATCAGCCCCAGCATTTT. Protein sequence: CAWSRQGNQPQHF.

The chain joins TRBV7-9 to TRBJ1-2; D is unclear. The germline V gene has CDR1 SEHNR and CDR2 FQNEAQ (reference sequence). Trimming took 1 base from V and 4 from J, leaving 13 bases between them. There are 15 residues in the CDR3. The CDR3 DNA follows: TGTGCCAGCAGCTTAGGTCTCGGGGATTTCTATGGCTACACCTTC. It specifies CASSLGLGDFYGYTF. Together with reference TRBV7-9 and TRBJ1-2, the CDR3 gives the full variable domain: DTGVSQNPRHKITKRGQNVTFRCDPISEHNRLYWYRQTLGQGPEFLTYFQNEAQLEKSRLLSDRFSAERPKGSFSTLEIQRTEQGDSAMYLCASSLGLGDFYGYTFGSGTRLTVV.

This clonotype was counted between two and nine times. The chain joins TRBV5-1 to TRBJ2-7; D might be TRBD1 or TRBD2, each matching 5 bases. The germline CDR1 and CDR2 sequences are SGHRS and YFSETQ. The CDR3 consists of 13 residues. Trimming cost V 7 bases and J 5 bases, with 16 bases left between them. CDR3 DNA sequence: TGCGCCAGCGGCCGGGACCAAAGGGACGAGCAGTACTTC. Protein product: CASGRDQRDEQYF. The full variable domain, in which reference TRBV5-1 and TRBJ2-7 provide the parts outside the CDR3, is KAGVTQTPRYLIKTRGQQVTLSCSPISGHRSVSWYQQTPGQGLQFLFEYFSETQRNKGNFPGRFSGRQFSNSRSEMNVSTLELGDSALYLCASGRDQRDEQYFGPGTRLTVT.

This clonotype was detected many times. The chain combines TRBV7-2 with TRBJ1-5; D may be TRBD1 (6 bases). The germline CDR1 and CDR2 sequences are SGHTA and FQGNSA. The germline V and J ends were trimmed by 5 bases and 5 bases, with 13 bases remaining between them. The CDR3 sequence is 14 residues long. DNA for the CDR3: TGTGCCAGCAGCACAAGGGGGAGGGATCAGCCCCAGCATTTT. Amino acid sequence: CASSTRGRDQPQHF.

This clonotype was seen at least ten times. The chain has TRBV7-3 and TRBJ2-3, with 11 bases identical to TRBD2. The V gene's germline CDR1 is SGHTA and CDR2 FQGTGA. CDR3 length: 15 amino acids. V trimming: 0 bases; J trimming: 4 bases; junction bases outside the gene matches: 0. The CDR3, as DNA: TGTGCCAGCAGCTTAACTAGCGGGGGGGCAGATACGCAGTATTTT. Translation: CASSLTSGGADTQYF.

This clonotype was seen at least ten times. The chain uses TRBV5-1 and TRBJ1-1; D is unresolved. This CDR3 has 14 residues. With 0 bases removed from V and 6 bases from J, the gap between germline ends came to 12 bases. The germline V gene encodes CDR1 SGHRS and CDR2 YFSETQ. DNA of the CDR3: TGCGCCAGCAGCTTGGAGGCAGGAGGCGCTGAAGCTTTCTTT. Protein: CASSLEAGGAEAFF.

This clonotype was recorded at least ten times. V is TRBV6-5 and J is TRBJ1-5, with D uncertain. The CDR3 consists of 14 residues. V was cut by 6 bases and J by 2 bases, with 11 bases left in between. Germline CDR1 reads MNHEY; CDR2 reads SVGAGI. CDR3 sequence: CASSRAVGNQPQHF. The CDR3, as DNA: TGTGCCAGCAGCCGAGCGGTGGGCAATCAGCCCCAGCATTTT.

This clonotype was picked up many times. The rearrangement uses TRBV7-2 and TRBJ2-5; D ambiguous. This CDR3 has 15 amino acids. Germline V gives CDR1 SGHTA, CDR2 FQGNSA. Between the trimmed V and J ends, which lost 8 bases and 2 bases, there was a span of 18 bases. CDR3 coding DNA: TGTGCCAGCCTGGACGGCCCCTATCCTCAAGAGACCCAGTACTTC. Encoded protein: CASLDGPYPQETQYF.

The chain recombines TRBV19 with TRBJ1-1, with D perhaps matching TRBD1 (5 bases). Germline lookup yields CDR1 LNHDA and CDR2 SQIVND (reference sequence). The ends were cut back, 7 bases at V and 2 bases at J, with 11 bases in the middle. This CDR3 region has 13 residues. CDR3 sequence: CASKGRGNTEAFF. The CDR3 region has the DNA TGTGCCAGTAAGGGGCGGGGAAACACTGAAGCTTTCTTT.

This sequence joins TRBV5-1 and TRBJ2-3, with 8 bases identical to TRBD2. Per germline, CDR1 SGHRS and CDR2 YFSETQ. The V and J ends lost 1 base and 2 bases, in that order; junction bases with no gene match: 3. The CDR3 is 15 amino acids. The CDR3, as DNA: TGCGCCAGCAGCTTGACTAGCGGACTCACAGATACGCAGTATTTT. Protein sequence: CASSLTSGLTDTQYF.

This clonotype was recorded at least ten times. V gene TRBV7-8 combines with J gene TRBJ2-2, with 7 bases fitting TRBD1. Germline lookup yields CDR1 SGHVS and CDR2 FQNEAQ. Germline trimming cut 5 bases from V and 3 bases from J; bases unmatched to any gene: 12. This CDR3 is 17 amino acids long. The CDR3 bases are TGTGCCAGCAGCGCAGGGGCCGGGACAGCATACACCGGGGAGCTGTTTTTT. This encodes CASSAGAGTAYTGELFF.